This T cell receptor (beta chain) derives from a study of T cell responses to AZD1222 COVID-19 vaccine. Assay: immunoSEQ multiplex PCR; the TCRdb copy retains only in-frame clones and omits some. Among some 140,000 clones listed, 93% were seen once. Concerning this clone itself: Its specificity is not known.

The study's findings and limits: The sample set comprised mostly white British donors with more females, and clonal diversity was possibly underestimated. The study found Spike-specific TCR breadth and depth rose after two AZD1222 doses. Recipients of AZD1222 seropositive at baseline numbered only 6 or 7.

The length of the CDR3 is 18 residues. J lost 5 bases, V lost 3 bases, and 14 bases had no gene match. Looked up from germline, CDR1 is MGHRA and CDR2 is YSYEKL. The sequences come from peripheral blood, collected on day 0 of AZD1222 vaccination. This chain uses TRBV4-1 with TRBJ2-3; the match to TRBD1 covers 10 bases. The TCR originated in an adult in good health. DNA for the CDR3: TGCGCCAGCAGCCAGAGGGTTAAGACAGGGGGCGCAGAAGATACGCAGTATTTT. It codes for CASSQRVKTGGAEDTQYF.